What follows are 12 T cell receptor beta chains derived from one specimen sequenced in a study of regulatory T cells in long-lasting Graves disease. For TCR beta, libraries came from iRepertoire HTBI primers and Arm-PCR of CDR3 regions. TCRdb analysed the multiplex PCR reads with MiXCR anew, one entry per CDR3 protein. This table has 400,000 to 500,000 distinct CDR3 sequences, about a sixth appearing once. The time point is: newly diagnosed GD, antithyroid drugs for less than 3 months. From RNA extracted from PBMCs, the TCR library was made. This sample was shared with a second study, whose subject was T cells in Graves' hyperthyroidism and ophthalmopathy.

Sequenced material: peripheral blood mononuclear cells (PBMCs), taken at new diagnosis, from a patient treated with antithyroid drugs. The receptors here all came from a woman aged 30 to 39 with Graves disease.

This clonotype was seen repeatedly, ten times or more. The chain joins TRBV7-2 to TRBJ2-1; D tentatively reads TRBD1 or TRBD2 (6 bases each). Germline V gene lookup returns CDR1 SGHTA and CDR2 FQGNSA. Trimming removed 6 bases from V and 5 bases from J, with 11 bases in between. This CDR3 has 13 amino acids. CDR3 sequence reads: CASREGVNNEQFF. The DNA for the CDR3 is TGTGCCAGCAGGGAGGGGGTGAACAATGAGCAGTTCTTC. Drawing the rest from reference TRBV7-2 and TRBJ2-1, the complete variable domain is GAGVSQSPSNKVTEKGKDVELRCDPISGHTALYWYRQSLGQGLEFLIYFQGNSAPDKSGLPSDRFSAERTGGSVSTLTIQRTQQEDSAVYLCASREGVNNEQFFGPGTRLTVL.

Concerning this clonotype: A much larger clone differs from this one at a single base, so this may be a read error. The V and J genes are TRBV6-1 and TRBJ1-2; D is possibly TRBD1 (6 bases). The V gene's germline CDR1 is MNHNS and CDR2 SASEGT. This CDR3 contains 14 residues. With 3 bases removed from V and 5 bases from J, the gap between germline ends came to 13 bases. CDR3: CASSESGGQYGYTF. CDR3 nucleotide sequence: TGTGCCAGCAGTGAGTCGGGCGGACAGTATGGCTACACCTTC.

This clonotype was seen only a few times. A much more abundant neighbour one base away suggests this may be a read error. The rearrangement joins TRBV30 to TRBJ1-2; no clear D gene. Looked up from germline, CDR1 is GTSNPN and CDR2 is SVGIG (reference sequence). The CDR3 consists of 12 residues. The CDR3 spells CVIDADNYGYTF. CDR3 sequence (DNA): TGTGTAATCGACGCGGATAACTATGGCTACACCTTC.

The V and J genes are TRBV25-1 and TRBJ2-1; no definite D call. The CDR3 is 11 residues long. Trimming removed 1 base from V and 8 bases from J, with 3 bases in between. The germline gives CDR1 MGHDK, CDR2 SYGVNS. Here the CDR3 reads CASSEWDEQFF. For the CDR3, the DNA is TGTGCCAGCAGTGAATGGGATGAGCAGTTCTTC.

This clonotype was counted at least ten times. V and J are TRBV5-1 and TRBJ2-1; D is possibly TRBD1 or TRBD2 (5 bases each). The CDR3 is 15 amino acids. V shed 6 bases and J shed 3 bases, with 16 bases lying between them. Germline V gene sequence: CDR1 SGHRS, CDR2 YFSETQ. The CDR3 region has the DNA TGCGCCAGCACCCTATCCGGGGCCTACTACAATGAGCAGTTCTTC. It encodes CASTLSGAYYNEQFF.

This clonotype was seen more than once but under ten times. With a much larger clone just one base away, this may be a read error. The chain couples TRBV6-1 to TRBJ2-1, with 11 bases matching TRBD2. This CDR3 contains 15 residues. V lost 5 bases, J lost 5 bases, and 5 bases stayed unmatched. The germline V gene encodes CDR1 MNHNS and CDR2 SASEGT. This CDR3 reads CASSKGTSGNNEQFF. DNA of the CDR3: TGTGCCAGCAGTAAGGGGACTAGCGGCAACAATGAGCAGTTCTTC.

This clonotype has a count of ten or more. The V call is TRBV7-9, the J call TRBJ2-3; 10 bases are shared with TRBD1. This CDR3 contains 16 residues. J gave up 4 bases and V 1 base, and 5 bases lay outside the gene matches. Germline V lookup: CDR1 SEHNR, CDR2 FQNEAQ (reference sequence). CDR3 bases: TGTGCCAGCAGCTTAGGGGACAGGGGATTCGCAGATACGCAGTATTTT. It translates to CASSLGDRGFADTQYF.

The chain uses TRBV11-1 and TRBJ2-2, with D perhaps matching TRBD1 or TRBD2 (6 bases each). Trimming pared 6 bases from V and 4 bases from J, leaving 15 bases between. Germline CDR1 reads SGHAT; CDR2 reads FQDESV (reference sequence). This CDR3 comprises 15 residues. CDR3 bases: TGTGCCAGCAGTTCTCGAGGGGGGACCACCGGGGAGCTGTTTTTT. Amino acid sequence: CASSSRGGTTGELFF. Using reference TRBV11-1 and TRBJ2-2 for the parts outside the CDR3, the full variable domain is EAEVAQSPRYKITEKSQAVAFWCDPISGHATLYWYRQILGQGPELLVQFQDESVVDDSQLPKDRFSAERLKGVDSTLKIQPAELGDSAMYLCASSSRGGTTGELFFGEGSRLTVL.

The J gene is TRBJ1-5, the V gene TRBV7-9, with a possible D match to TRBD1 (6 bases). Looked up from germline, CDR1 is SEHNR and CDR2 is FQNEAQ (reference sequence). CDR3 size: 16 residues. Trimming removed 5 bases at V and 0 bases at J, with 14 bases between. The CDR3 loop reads CASSPSLGGSNQPQHF. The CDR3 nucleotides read TGTGCCAGCAGCCCATCGTTAGGGGGTAGCAATCAGCCCCAGCATTTT.

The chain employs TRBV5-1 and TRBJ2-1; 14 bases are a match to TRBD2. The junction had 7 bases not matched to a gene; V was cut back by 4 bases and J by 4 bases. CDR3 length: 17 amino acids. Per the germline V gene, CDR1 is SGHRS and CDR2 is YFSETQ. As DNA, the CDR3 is TGCGCCAGCAGCCTCGGGACTAGCGGGAGTCTATACAATGAGCAGTTCTTC. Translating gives CASSLGTSGSLYNEQFF.

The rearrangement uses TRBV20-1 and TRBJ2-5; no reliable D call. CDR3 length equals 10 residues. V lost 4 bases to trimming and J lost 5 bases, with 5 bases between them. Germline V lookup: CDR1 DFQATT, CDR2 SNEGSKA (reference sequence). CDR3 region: CSAKKETQYF. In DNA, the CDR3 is TGCAGTGCTAAAAAGGAGACCCAGTACTTC.

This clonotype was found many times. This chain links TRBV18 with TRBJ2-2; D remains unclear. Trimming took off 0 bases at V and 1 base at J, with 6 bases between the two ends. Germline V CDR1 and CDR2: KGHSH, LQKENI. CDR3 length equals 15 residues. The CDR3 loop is CASSPPTGNTGELFF. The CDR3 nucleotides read TGTGCCAGCTCACCACCGACTGGGAACACCGGGGAGCTGTTTTTT. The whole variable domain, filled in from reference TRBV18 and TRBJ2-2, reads NAGVMQNPRHLVRRRGQEARLRCSPMKGHSHVYWYRQLPEEGLKFMVYLQKENIIDESGMPKERFSAEFPKEGPSILRIQQVVRGDSAAYFCASSPPTGNTGELFFGEGSRLTVL.